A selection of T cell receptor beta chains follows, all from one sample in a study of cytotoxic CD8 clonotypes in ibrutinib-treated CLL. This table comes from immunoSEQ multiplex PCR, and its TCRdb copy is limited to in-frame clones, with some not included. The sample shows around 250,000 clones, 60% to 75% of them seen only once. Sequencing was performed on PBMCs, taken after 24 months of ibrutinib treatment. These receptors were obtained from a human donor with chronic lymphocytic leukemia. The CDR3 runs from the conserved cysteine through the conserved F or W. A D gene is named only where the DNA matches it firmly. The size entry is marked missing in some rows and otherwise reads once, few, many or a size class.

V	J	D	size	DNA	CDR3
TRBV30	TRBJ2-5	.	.	TGTGCCTGGAGTGTACGGGCATCAGAGACCCAGTACTTC	CAWSVRASETQYF
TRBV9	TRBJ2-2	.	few	TGTGCCAGCACCCTTACCCCAGGAAACACCGGGGAGCTGTTTTTT	CASTLTPGNTGELFF
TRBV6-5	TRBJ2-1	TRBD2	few	TGTGCCAGCAGTAGACTAGCGGGAGCCACTGAGCAGTTCTTC	CASSRLAGATEQFF
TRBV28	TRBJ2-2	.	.	TGTGCCAGCAGGGACCCAGGAGGGGAGCTGTTTTTT	CASRDPGGELFF
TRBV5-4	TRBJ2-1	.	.	TGTGCCAGCAGCTTGGGCCAGAGCAATGAGCAGTTCTTC	CASSLGQSNEQFF
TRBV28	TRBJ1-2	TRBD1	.	TGTGCCAGTATAGGTGGGGACAGGGGCTATGGCTACACCTTC	CASIGGDRGYGYTF
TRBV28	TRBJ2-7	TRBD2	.	TGTGCCAGCGGATCCGGGGGGGAGGGAGGCGAGCAGTACTTC	CASGSGGEGGEQYF
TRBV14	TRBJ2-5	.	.	TGTGCCAGCAGCCAAACTTGGACGGACTTAAAGGAGACCCAGTACTTC	CASSQTWTDLKETQYF
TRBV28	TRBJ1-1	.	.	TGTGCCAGCAGCTCATTGGGGGGCAACACTGAAGCTTTCTTT	CASSSLGGNTEAFF
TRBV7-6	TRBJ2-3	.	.	TGTGCCAGCAGCGAAGCCGGGGCTAGCACAGATACGCAGTATTTT	CASSEAGASTDTQYF
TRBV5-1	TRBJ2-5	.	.	TGCGCCAGCAGCTTCACACAGGTGGTCGGGGAGACCCAGTACTTC	CASSFTQVVGETQYF
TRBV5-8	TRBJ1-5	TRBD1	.	TGTGCCAGCAGCTCCTCTACAGGGGTTTGGGCAATTAATCAGCCCCAGCATTTT	CASSSSTGVWAINQPQHF
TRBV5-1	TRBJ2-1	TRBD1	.	TGCGCCAGCAGCCCCGGGACAGCAACCTACAATGAGCAGTTCTTC	CASSPGTATYNEQFF
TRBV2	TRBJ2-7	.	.	TGTGCCAGCAGTGATGAGGGGAACGAGCAGTACTTC	CASSDEGNEQYF
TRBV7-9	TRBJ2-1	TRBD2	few	TGTGCCAGCAGCTTGAGTGGACTAGTTGATAATGAGCAGTTCTTC	CASSLSGLVDNEQFF
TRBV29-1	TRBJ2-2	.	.	TGCAGCGTGGCAGGAAACACCGCGGAGCTGTTTTTT	CSVAGNTAELFF
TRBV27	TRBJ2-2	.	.	TGTGCCAGCAGACTTGGGACTACCGGGGAGCTGTTTTTT	CASRLGTTGELFF
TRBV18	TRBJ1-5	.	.	TGTGCCAGCTCTGTCGGCGTTTTGGAACCCCAGCATTTT	CASSVGVLEPQHF
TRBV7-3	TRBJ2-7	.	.	TGTGCCAGCAGCTTAAAGGCTGGGCCAGTGGTGCAGTACTTC	CASSLKAGPVVQYF
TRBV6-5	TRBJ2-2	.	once	TGTGCCAGCAGTTACTCCGGGGAAACCGGGGAGCTGTTTTTT	CASSYSGETGELFF
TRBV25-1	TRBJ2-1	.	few	TGTGCCAGCAGTGCCGGCATCAATGAGCAGTTCTTC	CASSAGINEQFF
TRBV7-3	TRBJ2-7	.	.	TGTGCCAGCAGCCCCTATGACAGTTCCTCCTACGAGCAGTACTTC	CASSPYDSSSYEQYF
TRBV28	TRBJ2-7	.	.	TGTGCCAGCACCCTGAGGCTGATCGTCTCCTACGAGCAGTACTTC	CASTLRLIVSYEQYF
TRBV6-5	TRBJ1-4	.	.	TGTGCCAGCGGACGGGGTGGCGAAAAACTGTTTTTT	CASGRGGEKLFF
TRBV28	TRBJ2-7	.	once	TGTGCCAGCAGTTTGGGGCACGGGTACGAGCAGTACTTC	CASSLGHGYEQYF
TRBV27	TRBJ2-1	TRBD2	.	TGTGCCAGCAGTCAGCTAGCGGGAGGGCTAGTAAATGAGCAGTTCTTC	CASSQLAGGLVNEQFF
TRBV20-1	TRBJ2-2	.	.	TGCAGTGCTACGAACACCGGGGAGCTGTTTTTT	CSATNTGELFF
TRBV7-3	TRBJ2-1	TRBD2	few	TGTGCCAGCAGCAACGGACTAGCGGATTACAATGAGCAGTTCTTC	CASSNGLADYNEQFF
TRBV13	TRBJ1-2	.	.	TGTGCCAGCAGCTTAAGTCTAGGTATGAGGGACACCAACTATGGCTACACCTTC	CASSLSLGMRDTNYGYTF
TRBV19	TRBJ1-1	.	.	TGTGCCAGTAGTCCCCTAGGTGGGAACACTGAAGCTTTCTTT	CASSPLGGNTEAFF
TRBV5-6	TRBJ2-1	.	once	TGTGCCAGCAGCTTGTATGATGAGCAGTTCTTC	CASSLYDEQFF
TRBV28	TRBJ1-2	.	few	TGTGCCAGCAGTTTACAGCCCTATGGCTACACCTTC	CASSLQPYGYTF
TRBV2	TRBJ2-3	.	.	TGTGCCAGCAGGCGACCAGGGACAGATACGCAGTATTTT	CASRRPGTDTQYF
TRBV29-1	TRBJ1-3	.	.	TGCAGCATTGCGAGCTCTGGAAACACCATATATTTT	CSIASSGNTIYF
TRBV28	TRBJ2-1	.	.	TGTGCCAGCCTAGCGCGCTCCTACAATGAGCAGTTCTTC	CASLARSYNEQFF
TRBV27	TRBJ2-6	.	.	TGTGCCAGCAGTTTGAGGGGCTCTGGGGCCAACGTCCTGACTTTC	CASSLRGSGANVLTF
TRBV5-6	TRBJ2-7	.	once	TGTGCCAGCAGTCTCGGGCCTCTGGGCGACGAGCAGTACTTC	CASSLGPLGDEQYF
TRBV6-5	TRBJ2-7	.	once	TGTGCCAGCAGTCGGGACCATCGCGTCAACGAGCAGTACTTC	CASSRDHRVNEQYF
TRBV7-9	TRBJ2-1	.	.	TGTGCCAGCAGCTTGCGGGGGCGGGACAGCTACAATGAGCAGTTCTTC	CASSLRGRDSYNEQFF
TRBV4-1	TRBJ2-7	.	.	TGCGCCAGCAGCCAGGAAGGTATCTACGAGCAGTACTTC	CASSQEGIYEQYF
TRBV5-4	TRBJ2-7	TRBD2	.	TGTGCCAGCAGCTCGGGACTAAACCCGTACGAGCAGTACTTC	CASSSGLNPYEQYF
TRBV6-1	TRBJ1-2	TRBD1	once	TGTGCCAGCAGTCCAAAGACAGGGGATGGCTACACCTTC	CASSPKTGDGYTF
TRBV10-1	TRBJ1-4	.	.	TGCGCCAGCAGTGAGGGGGGAACTAATGAAAAACTGTTTTTT	CASSEGGTNEKLFF
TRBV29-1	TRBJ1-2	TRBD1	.	TGCAGCGTTGAAGACCGGGACAGGGAGGTTCTTAGCTACACCTTC	CSVEDRDREVLSYTF